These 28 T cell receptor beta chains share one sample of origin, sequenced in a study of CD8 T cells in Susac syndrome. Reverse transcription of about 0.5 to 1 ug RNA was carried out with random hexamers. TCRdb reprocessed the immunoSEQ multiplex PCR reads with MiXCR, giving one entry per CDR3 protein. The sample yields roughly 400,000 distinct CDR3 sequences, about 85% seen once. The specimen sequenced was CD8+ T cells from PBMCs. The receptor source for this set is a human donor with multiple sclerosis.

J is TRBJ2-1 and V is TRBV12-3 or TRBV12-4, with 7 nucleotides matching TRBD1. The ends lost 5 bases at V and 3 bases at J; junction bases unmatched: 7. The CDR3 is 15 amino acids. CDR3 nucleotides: TGTGCCAGCAGTCCAGGGGGAACGGGCTACAATGAGCAGTTCTTC. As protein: CASSPGGTGYNEQFF.

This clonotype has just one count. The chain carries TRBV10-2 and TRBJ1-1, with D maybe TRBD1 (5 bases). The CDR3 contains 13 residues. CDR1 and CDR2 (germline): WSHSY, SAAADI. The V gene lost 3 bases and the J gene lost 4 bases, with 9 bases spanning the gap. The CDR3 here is CASSEGRVTEAFF. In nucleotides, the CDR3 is TGCGCCAGCAGTGAAGGCAGGGTCACTGAAGCTTTCTTT.

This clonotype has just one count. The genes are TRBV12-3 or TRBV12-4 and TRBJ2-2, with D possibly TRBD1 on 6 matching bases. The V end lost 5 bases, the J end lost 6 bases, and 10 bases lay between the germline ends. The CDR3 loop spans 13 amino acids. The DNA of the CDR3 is TGTGCCAGCAGTCGGACAGAGGCCGGGGAGCTGTTTTTT. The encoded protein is CASSRTEAGELFF.

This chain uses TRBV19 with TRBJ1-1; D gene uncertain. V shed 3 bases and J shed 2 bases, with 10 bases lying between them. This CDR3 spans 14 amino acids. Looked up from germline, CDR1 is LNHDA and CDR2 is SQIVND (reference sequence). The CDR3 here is CASSMVGGNTEAFF. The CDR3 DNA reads TGTGCCAGTAGTATGGTCGGCGGCAACACTGAAGCTTTCTTT.

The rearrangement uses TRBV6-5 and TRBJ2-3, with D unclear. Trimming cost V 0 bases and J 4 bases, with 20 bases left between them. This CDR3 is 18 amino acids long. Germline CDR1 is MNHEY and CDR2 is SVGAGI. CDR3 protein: CASSYSVPRTYTSDTQYF. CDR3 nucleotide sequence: TGTGCCAGCAGTTACTCAGTTCCTCGGACCTATACTTCAGATACGCAGTATTTT.

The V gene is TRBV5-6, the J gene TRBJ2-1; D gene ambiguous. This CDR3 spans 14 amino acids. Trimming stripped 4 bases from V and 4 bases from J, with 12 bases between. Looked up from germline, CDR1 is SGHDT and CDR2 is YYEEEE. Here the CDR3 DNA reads TGTGCCAGCAGCATACTCACAGCTTACAATGAGCAGTTCTTC. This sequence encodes CASSILTAYNEQFF.

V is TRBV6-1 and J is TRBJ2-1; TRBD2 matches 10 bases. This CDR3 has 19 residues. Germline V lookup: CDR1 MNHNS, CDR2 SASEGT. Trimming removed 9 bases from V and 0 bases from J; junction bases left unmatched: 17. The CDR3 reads CASPSAGGSPLSSYNEQFF. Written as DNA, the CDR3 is TGTGCCAGTCCGTCAGCGGGAGGGTCCCCCCTCAGCTCCTACAATGAGCAGTTCTTC.

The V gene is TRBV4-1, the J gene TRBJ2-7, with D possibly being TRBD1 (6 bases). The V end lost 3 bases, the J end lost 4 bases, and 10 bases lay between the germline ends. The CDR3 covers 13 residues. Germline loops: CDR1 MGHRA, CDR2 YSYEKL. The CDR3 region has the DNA TGCGCCAGCAGCCAGGGGGCAAGGTACGAGCAGTACTTC. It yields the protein CASSQGARYEQYF.

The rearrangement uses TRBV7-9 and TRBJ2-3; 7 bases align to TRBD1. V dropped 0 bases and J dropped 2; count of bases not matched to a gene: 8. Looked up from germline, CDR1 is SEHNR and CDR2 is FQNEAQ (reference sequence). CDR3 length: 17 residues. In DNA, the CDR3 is TGTGCCAGCAGCTTAGCAGACTCGGGACAGAACACAGATACGCAGTATTTT. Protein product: CASSLADSGQNTDTQYF. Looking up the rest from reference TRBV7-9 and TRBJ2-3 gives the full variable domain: DTGVSQNPRHKITKRGQNVTFRCDPISEHNRLYWYRQTLGQGPEFLTYFQNEAQLEKSRLLSDRFSAERPKGSFSTLEIQRTEQGDSAMYLCASSLADSGQNTDTQYFGPGTRLTVL.

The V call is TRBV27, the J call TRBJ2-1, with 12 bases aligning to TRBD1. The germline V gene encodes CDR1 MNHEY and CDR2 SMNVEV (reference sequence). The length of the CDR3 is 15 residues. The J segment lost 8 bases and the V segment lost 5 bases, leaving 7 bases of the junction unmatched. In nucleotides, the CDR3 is TGTGCCAGCAGTACCGGGACAGGGGGCGTCTATGAGCAGTTCTTC. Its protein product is CASSTGTGGVYEQFF.

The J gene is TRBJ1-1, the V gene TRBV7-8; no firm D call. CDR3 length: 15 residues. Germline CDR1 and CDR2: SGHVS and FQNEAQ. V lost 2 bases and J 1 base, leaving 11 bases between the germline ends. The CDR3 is CASSLSALENTEAFF. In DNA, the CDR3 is TGTGCCAGCAGCTTATCGGCACTCGAGAACACTGAAGCTTTCTTT.

The CDR3 region is CASSETSGPQETQYF. As DNA, the CDR3 is TGTGCCAGCAGCGAAACTAGCGGGCCCCAAGAGACCCAGTACTTC. The gene calls are TRBV7-6 and TRBJ2-5, with 9 bases identical to TRBD2. Germline V CDR1 and CDR2: SGHVS, FNYEAQ. The CDR3 is made up of 15 amino acids. J lost 1 base, V lost 5 bases, and 5 bases had no gene match.

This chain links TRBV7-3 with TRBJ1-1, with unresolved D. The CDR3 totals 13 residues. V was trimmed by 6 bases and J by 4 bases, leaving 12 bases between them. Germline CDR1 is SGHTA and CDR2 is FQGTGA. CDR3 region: CASSSYEGTEAFF. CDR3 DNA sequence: TGTGCCAGCAGTTCGTATGAAGGCACTGAAGCTTTCTTT.

CDR3 coding DNA: TGTGCCACCAAAAGGAGCGGGAGTTTCTACAATGAGCAGTTCTTC. Translating it yields CATKRSGSFYNEQFF. J is TRBJ2-1 and V is TRBV14; 8 nucleotides agree with TRBD2. The germline gives CDR1 SGHDN, CDR2 FVKESK. CDR3 length: 15 residues. V trimming: 10 bases; J trimming: 3 bases; junction bases outside the gene matches: 11.

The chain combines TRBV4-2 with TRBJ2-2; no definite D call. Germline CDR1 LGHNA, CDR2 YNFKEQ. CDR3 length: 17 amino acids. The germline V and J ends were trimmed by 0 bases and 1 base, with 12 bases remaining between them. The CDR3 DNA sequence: TGTGCCAGCAGCCAAGATTCTAAGCTAGTGAACACCGGGGAGCTGTTTTTT. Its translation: CASSQDSKLVNTGELFF.

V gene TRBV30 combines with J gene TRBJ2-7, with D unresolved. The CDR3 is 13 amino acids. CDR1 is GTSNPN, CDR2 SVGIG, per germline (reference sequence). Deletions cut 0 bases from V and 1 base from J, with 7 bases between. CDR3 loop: CAWSVLRSYEQYF. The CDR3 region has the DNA TGTGCCTGGAGTGTCCTACGATCCTACGAGCAGTACTTC.

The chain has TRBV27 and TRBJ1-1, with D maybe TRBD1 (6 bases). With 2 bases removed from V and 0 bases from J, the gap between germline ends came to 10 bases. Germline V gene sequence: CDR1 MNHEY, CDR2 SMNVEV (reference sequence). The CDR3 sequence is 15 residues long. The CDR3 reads CASSLGQSLNTEAFF. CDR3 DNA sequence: TGTGCCAGCAGTTTAGGACAGTCATTGAACACTGAAGCTTTCTTT.

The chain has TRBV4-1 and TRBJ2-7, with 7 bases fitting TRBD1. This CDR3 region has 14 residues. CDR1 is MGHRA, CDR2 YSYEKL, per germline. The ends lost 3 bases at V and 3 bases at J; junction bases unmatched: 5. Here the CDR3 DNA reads TGCGCCAGCAGCCAGGAACGACAGGGCTACGAGCAGTACTTC. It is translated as CASSQERQGYEQYF.

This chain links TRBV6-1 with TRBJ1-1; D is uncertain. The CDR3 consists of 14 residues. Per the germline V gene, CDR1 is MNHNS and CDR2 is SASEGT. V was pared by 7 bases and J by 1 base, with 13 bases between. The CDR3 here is CASTTNPGNTEAFF. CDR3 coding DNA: TGTGCCAGCACAACGAACCCGGGGAACACTGAAGCTTTCTTT.

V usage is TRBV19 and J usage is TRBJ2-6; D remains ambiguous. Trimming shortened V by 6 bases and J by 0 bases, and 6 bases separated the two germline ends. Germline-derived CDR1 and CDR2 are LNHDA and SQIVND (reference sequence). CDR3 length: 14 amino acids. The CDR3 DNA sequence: TGTGCCAGTAGACCGTTCTCTGGGGCCAACGTCCTGACTTTC. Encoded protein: CASRPFSGANVLTF.

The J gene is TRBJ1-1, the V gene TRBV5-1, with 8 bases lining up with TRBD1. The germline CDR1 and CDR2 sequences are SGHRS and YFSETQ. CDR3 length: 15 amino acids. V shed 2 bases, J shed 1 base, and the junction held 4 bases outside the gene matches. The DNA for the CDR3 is TGCGCCAGCAGCTTCAGACAGGGGTCGAACACTGAAGCTTTCTTT. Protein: CASSFRQGSNTEAFF.

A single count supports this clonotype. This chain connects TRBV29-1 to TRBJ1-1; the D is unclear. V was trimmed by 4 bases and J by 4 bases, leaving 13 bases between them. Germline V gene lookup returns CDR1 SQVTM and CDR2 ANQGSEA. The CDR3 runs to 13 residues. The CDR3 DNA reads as TGCAGCGTTGTGTCGGCCTCGGGCACTGAAGCTTTCTTT. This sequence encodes CSVVSASGTEAFF. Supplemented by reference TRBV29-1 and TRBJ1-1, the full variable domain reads SAVISQKPSRDICQRGTSLTIQCQVDSQVTMMFWYRQQPGQSLTLIATANQGSEATYESGFVIDKFPISRPNLTFSTLTVSNMSPEDSSIYLCSVVSASGTEAFFGQGTRLTVV.

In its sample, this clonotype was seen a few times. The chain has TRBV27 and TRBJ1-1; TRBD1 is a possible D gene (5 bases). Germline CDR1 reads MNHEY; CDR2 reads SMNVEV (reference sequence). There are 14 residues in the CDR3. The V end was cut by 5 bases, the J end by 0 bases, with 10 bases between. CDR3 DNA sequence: TGTGCCAGCAGTCAGGACACCCTGAACACTGAAGCTTTCTTT. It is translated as CASSQDTLNTEAFF.

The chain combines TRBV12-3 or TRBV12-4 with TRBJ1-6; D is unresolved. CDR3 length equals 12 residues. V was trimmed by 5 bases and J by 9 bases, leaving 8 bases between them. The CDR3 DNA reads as TGTGCCAGCAGTGCTGACCTTTCACCCCTCCACTTT. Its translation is CASSADLSPLHF.

In DNA form, the CDR3 reads TGTGCCAGCAGCGGTAGCGGGATCGATGGTGTCTACGAGCAGTACTTC. As protein: CASSGSGIDGVYEQYF. V usage is TRBV9 and J usage is TRBJ2-7; 8 bases agree with TRBD2. V dropped 3 bases and J dropped 3; count of bases not matched to a gene: 11. The germline CDR1 and CDR2 sequences are SGDLS and YYNGEE. CDR3 length equals 16 residues. Based on the CDR3 plus reference TRBV9 and TRBJ2-7, the full variable domain is DSGVTQTPKHLITATGQRVTLRCSPRSGDLSVYWYQQSLDQGLQFLIQYYNGEERAKGNILERFSAQQFPDLHSELNLSSLELGDSALYFCASSGSGIDGVYEQYFGPGTRLTVT.

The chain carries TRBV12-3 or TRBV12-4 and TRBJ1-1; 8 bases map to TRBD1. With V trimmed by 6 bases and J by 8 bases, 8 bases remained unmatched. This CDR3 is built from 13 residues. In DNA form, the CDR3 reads TGTGCCAGCAGATCGTCAGGGGGCGTCGAAGCTTTCTTT. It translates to CASRSSGGVEAFF.

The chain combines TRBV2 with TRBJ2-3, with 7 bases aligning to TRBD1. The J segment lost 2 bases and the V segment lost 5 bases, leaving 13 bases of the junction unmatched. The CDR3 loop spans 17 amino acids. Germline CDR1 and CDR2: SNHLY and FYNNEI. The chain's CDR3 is CASSPTTGTVATDTQYF. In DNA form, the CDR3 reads TGTGCCAGCAGTCCTACGACAGGGACAGTAGCCACAGATACGCAGTATTTT.

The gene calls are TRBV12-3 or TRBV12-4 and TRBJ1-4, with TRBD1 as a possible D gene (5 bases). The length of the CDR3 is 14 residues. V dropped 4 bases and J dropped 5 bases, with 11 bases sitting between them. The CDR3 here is CASSSRAENEKLFF. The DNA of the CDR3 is TGTGCCAGCAGTTCCAGGGCAGAGAATGAAAAACTGTTTTTT.